The 26 T cell receptor beta chains in this list originate from one sample, sequenced in a study of CD8 T cells in Susac syndrome. When the RNA was reverse transcribed, random hexamers were used with an input of 0.5 to 1 ug. Via MiXCR, TCRdb re-called the immunoSEQ multiplex PCR reads, giving one row per CDR3 protein. The sample contains 80,000 or so distinct CDR3 sequences, approximately 94% of which appear only once. The sample comprised CD4+ T cells from PBMCs. These receptors all come from a human donor with Susac syndrome.

This rearrangement joins TRBV7-2 to TRBJ1-5; D unclear. The V end lost 0 bases, the J end lost 5 bases, and 8 bases lay between the germline ends. The CDR3 is 14 amino acids. CDR1 and CDR2 (germline): SGHTA, FQGNSA. The CDR3, as DNA: TGTGCCAGCAGCTTAGCGCTTTTGGATCAGCCCCAGCATTTT. Its protein product is CASSLALLDQPQHF. Supplemented by reference TRBV7-2 and TRBJ1-5, the full variable domain reads GAGVSQSPSNKVTEKGKDVELRCDPISGHTALYWYRQSLGQGLEFLIYFQGNSAPDKSGLPSDRFSAERTGGSVSTLTIQRTQQEDSAVYLCASSLALLDQPQHFGDGTRLSIL.

V usage is TRBV29-1 and J usage is TRBJ2-2; 11 positions agree with TRBD2. The trim removed 8 bases at V and 4 bases at J, leaving 6 bases unmatched. This CDR3 has 14 residues. From germline, CDR1 is SQVTM and CDR2 ANQGSEA. The CDR3 spells CSFLAGGSTGELFF. In DNA form, the CDR3 reads TGCAGCTTCCTAGCGGGAGGTAGCACCGGGGAGCTGTTTTTT.

The genes are TRBV20-1 and TRBJ2-5, with D maybe TRBD1 (6 bases). V dropped 6 bases and J dropped 2 bases, with 13 bases sitting between them. CDR3 length equals 13 residues. Germline CDR1 and CDR2: DFQATT and SNEGSKA (reference sequence). The CDR3 region has the DNA TGCAGTGCCTCTGACAGGTCGCAAGAGACCCAGTACTTC. Its translation is CSASDRSQETQYF.

This chain joins TRBV7-2 and TRBJ1-6; tentative D call: TRBD1 (5 bases). The CDR3 extends over 15 amino acids. CDR1 is SGHTA, CDR2 FQGNSA, per germline. V was cut by 5 bases and J by 10 bases, with 18 bases left in between. The CDR3 nucleotides read TGTGCCAGCAGCACAACGGCAGGGCTACGGTCACCCCTCCACTTT. Its protein product is CASSTTAGLRSPLHF.

The chain has TRBV7-9 and TRBJ2-3, with D hard to call. Deletions cut 1 base from V and 3 bases from J, with 11 bases between. The CDR3 has 15 residues. Per germline, CDR1 SEHNR and CDR2 FQNEAQ (reference sequence). The CDR3 here is CASSLEGSRTDTQYF. The DNA for the CDR3 is TGTGCCAGCAGCTTAGAGGGCAGCCGGACAGATACGCAGTATTTT.

This chain connects TRBV18 to TRBJ1-2, with 7 bases that match TRBD1. The CDR3 spans 16 residues. Germline-derived CDR1 and CDR2 are KGHSH and LQKENI. With 4 bases clipped from V and 2 bases from J, the junction kept 10 bases outside the gene matches. The CDR3 bases are TGTGCCAGCTCACTGAATGCTCCGGGACAGAACTATGGCTACACCTTC. Amino acids: CASSLNAPGQNYGYTF.

The genes are TRBV6-6 and TRBJ1-2; 9 nucleotides agree with TRBD1. The CDR3 loop spans 15 amino acids. CDR1 MNHNY and CDR2 SVGAGI come from the germline V gene (reference sequence). V shed 9 bases and J 2 bases; nucleotides not matched to a gene: 10. The CDR3 region has the DNA TGTGCCAGTTCAAGATTCGGACAGGGGAACTATGGCTACACCTTC. Protein sequence: CASSRFGQGNYGYTF.

This clonotype has a handful of counts. The V call is TRBV6-2 or TRBV6-3, the J call TRBJ2-3; D is unclear. Trimming pared 5 bases from V and 2 bases from J, leaving 2 bases between. Per germline, CDR1 MNHEY and CDR2 SVGEGT. The CDR3 contains 11 residues. In DNA form, the CDR3 reads TGTGCCAGCAGTAACACAGATACGCAGTATTTT. Translation gives CASSNTDTQYF.

The chain joins TRBV3-1 to TRBJ2-5, with 9 positions matching TRBD1. The CDR3 is 15 amino acids. CDR1 and CDR2 (germline): LGHDT, YNNKEL (reference sequence). Trimming removed 4 bases from V and 2 bases from J; junction bases left unmatched: 5. This chain's CDR3 is CASSRRDREQETQYF. The CDR3 DNA reads as TGTGCCAGCAGCCGTCGGGACAGGGAGCAAGAGACCCAGTACTTC.

The gene calls are TRBV2 and TRBJ1-5; D gene uncertain. Trimming pared 8 bases from V and 5 bases from J, leaving 13 bases between. This CDR3 contains 13 residues. Germline values: CDR1 SNHLY, CDR2 FYNNEI. The CDR3 region is CASGETQHQPQHF. CDR3 nucleotides: TGTGCCAGCGGGGAGACACAACATCAGCCCCAGCATTTT. Combining the CDR3 with reference TRBV2 and TRBJ1-5 gives the whole variable domain EPEVTQTPSHQVTQMGQEVILRCVPISNHLYFYWYRQILGQKVEFLVSFYNNEISEKSEIFDDQFSVERPDGSNFTLKIRSTKLEDSAMYFCASGETQHQPQHFGDGTRLSIL.

V gene TRBV28 combines with J gene TRBJ2-5, with D hard to call. There are 13 residues in the CDR3. Germline V gene data show CDR1 as MDHEN and CDR2 as SYDVKM. Trimming shortened V by 3 bases and J by 4 bases, and 9 bases separated the two germline ends. The CDR3 is CASSLRRRETQYF. The CDR3 nucleotides read TGTGCCAGCAGTTTGAGGCGCCGAGAGACCCAGTACTTC. Full variable domain (outside the CDR3, taken from reference TRBV28 and TRBJ2-5): DVKVTQSSRYLVKRTGEKVFLECVQDMDHENMFWYRQDPGLGLRLIYFSYDVKMKEKGDIPEGYSVSREKKERFSLILESASTNQTSMYLCASSLRRRETQYFGPGTRLLVL.

The gene calls are TRBV7-6 and TRBJ2-3, with 7 bases lining up with TRBD1. This CDR3 spans 16 amino acids. Unmatched junction bases numbered 13, after V lost 5 bases and J lost 5 bases. Germline assignment: CDR1 SGHVS and CDR2 FNYEAQ. The CDR3 DNA reads as TGTGCCAGCAGCCTACGCCCGGGACAGCATGGAGATACGCAGTATTTT. It is translated as CASSLRPGQHGDTQYF. The full variable domain, completed using reference TRBV7-6 and TRBJ2-3, is GAGVSQSPRYKVTKRGQDVALRCDPISGHVSLYWYRQALGQGPEFLTYFNYEAQQDKSGLPNDRFSAERPEGSISTLTIQRTEQRDSAMYRCASSLRPGQHGDTQYFGPGTRLTVL.

J is TRBJ1-1 and V is TRBV29-1, with D maybe TRBD1 (5 bases). Germline loops: CDR1 SQVTM, CDR2 ANQGSEA. With 2 bases removed from V and 13 bases from J, the gap between germline ends came to 11 bases. The CDR3 runs 10 residues. For the CDR3, the DNA is TGCAGCGTTGAACAGGGAGCGGTTTTCTTT. As protein: CSVEQGAVFF.

The V call is TRBV19, the J call TRBJ1-5, with 7 bases matching TRBD1. The CDR3 runs to 15 residues. Trimming took 8 bases from V and 3 from J; bases not matched to a gene: 10. The germline gives CDR1 LNHDA, CDR2 SQIVND (reference sequence). The CDR3, as DNA: TGTGCCAGTGGATCGGGCAGGGGGGTCAATCAGCCCCAGCATTTT. The encoded protein is CASGSGRGVNQPQHF. Full variable domain (missing parts from reference TRBV19 and TRBJ1-5): DGGITQSPKYLFRKEGQNVTLSCEQNLNHDAMYWYRQDPGQGLRLIYYSQIVNDFQKGDIAEGYSVSREKKESFPLTVTSAQKNPTAFYLCASGSGRGVNQPQHFGDGTRLSIL.

This clonotype occurred once. This sequence joins TRBV28 and TRBJ2-1, with 10 bases aligning to TRBD2. This CDR3 spans 16 amino acids. V shed 6 bases, J shed 3 bases, and the junction held 8 bases outside the gene matches. Germline values: CDR1 MDHEN, CDR2 SYDVKM. CDR3 sequence (DNA): TGTGCCAGCAGCAAGGGGGCTAGCGGGGGCTACAATGAGCAGTTCTTC. Its translation is CASSKGASGGYNEQFF.

The V and J genes are TRBV28 and TRBJ1-2; TRBD1 agrees at 7 bases. V lost 5 bases to trimming and J lost 4 bases; unmatched junction nucleotides: 4. The CDR3 has 13 residues. The germline gives CDR1 MDHEN, CDR2 SYDVKM. The CDR3 DNA sequence: TGTGCCAGCAGTATGGGACAGTTCTATGGCTACACCTTC. Protein sequence: CASSMGQFYGYTF.

This chain connects TRBV7-2 to TRBJ1-5; 7 positions match TRBD1. CDR3 size: 16 residues. Germline V gives CDR1 SGHTA, CDR2 FQGNSA. The J segment lost 6 bases and the V segment lost 0 bases, leaving 8 bases of the junction unmatched. This CDR3 is CASSLASLTGIQPQHF. The CDR3 region has the DNA TGTGCCAGCAGCTTAGCCAGTTTGACAGGGATTCAGCCCCAGCATTTT.

The chain couples TRBV20-1 to TRBJ2-5; 9 positions agree with TRBD1. Trimming took 6 bases from V and 2 from J; bases not matched to a gene: 4. CDR3 size: 13 residues. Germline CDR1 is DFQATT and CDR2 is SNEGSKA (reference sequence). This CDR3 is CSAMGQGQETQYF. CDR3 sequence (DNA): TGCAGTGCCATGGGACAGGGACAAGAGACCCAGTACTTC.

The chain combines TRBV23-1 with TRBJ2-7, with 9 bases matching TRBD1. TRBV23-1 is filed as an ORF, its function uncertain. The CDR3 has 14 residues. After removal of 9 bases from V and 7 bases from J, the junction contained 13 bases not matched to a gene. For the CDR3, the DNA is TGCGCCAGAAGAGAGCGTTCCGGGACAGGGGAGCAGTACTTC. The encoded protein is CARRERSGTGEQYF.

This clonotype was seen just once. The chain joins TRBV7-3 to TRBJ1-2; no reliable D call. V lost 1 base to trimming and J lost 2 bases, with 8 bases between them. Germline CDR1 is SGHTA and CDR2 is FQGTGA. The CDR3 has 14 residues. CDR3 bases: TGTGCCAGCAGCTTAAAACACAGAAACTATGGCTACACCTTC. Protein sequence: CASSLKHRNYGYTF.

This clonotype was observed a few times. This chain links TRBV7-6 with TRBJ2-5; D is unclear. With 1 base removed from V and 5 bases from J, the gap between germline ends came to 5 bases. The CDR3 spans 12 residues. Germline loops: CDR1 SGHVS, CDR2 FNYEAQ. The CDR3 loop is CASSLGAETQYF. CDR3 bases: TGTGCCAGCAGCTTAGGCGCCGAGACCCAGTACTTC.

The gene calls are TRBV24-1 and TRBJ1-5; D is perhaps TRBD1 (6 bases). Trimming removed 5 bases from V and 5 bases from J, with 15 bases in between. CDR1 and CDR2 from the germline V gene are KGHDR and SFDVKD. The CDR3 length is 15 residues. CDR3 sequence (DNA): TGTGCCACCAGTGGAGCAGGGGTTAAAGATCAGCCCCAGCATTTT. It translates to CATSGAGVKDQPQHF.

This clonotype showed up just a few times. The chain joins TRBV7-9 to TRBJ2-5, with 9 bases aligning to TRBD2. J gave up 2 bases and V 6 bases, and 4 bases lay outside the gene matches. Germline CDR1 and CDR2: SEHNR and FQNEAQ (reference sequence). The CDR3 spans 14 residues. CDR3 sequence: CASSLGLAQETQYF. The DNA of the CDR3 is TGTGCCAGCAGTCTGGGACTAGCTCAAGAGACCCAGTACTTC.

This chain uses TRBV20-1 with TRBJ1-5; TRBD1 might be the D (5 bases). V was cut by 5 bases and J by 4 bases, with 15 bases left in between. Germline CDR1 and CDR2: DFQATT and SNEGSKA (reference sequence). The CDR3 spans 14 residues. DNA of the CDR3: TGCAGTGCTGGCGGGGGGTTGAAAAATCAGCCCCAGCATTTT. It encodes CSAGGGLKNQPQHF.

The genes are TRBV30 and TRBJ2-1; 7 bases line up with TRBD2. From germline, CDR1 is GTSNPN and CDR2 SVGIG (reference sequence). CDR3 size: 14 residues. This chain's CDR3 is CARTPPGLFNEQFF. In DNA, the CDR3 is TGTGCTCGGACCCCCCCGGGACTATTCAATGAGCAGTTCTTC.

V gene TRBV11-2 combines with J gene TRBJ2-1; the D gene is possibly TRBD2 (5 bases). The length of the CDR3 is 12 residues. Germline CDR1 and CDR2: SGHAT and FQNNGV. Trimming removed 3 bases from V and 9 bases from J, with 9 bases in between. The CDR3 protein is CASSFRSGEQFF. CDR3 coding DNA: TGTGCCAGCAGCTTTCGAAGCGGTGAGCAGTTCTTC.